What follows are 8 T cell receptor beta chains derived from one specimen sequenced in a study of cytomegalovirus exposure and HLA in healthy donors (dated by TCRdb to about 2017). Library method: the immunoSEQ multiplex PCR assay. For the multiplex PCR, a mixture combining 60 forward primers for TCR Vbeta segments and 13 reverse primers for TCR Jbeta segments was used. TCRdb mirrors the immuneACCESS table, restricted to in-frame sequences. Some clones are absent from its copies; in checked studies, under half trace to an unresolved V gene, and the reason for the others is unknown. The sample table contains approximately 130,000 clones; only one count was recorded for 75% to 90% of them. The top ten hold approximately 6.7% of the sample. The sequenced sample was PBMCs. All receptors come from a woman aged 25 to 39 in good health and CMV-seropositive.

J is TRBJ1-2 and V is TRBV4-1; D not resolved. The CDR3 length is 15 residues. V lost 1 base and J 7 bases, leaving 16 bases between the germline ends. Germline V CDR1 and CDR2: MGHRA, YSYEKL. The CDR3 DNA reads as TGCGCCAGCAGCCAAGGTAATCCGGGAGGACGTGGCTACACCTTC. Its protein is CASSQGNPGGRGYTF.

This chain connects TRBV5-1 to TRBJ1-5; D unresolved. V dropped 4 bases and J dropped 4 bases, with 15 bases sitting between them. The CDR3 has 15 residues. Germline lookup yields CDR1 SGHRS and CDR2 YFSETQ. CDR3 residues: CASSSPSLANQPQHF. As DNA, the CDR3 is TGCGCCAGCAGCAGCCCCAGCCTAGCAAATCAGCCCCAGCATTTT.

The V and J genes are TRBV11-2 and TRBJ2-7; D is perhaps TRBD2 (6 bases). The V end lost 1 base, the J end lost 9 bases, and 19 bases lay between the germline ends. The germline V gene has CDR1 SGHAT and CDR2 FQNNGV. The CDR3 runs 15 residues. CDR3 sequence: CASSLVGGPGAVQYF. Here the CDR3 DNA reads TGTGCCAGCAGCTTAGTGGGGGGACCCGGTGCTGTGCAGTACTTC.

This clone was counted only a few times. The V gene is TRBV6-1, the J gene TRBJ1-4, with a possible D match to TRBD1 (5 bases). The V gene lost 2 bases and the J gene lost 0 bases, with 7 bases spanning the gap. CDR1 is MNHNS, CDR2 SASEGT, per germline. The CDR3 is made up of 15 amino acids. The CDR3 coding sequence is TGTGCCAGCAGTGAACAGGGCACAACTAATGAAAAACTGTTTTTT. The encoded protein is CASSEQGTTNEKLFF.

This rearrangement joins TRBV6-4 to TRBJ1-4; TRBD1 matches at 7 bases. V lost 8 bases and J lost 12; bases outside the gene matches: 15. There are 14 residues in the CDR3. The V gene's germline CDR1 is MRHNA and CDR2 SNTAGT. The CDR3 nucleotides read TGTGCCAGCTACCACCCCAGACAGGGCTCAGAACTGTTTTTT. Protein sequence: CASYHPRQGSELFF.

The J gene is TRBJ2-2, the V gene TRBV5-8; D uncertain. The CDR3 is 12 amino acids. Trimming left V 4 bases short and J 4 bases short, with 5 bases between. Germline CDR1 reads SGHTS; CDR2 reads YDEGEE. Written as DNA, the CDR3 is TGTGCCAGCAGCCCAGGCACCGGGGAGCTGTTTTTT. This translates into CASSPGTGELFF.

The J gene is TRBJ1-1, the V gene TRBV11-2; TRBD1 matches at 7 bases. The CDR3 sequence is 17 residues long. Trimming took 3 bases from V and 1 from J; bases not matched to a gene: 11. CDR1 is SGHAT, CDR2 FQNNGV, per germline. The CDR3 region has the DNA TGTGCCAGCAGCTTGGCTGGGGACAGCCTTACGAACACTGAAGCTTTCTTT. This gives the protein CASSLAGDSLTNTEAFF.

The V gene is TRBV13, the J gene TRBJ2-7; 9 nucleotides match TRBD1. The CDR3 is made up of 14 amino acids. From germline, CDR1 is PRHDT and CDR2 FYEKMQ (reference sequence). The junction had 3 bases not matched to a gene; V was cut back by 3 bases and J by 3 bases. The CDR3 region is CASSFGQGHYEQYF. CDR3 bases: TGTGCCAGCAGCTTCGGACAGGGGCACTACGAGCAGTACTTC.